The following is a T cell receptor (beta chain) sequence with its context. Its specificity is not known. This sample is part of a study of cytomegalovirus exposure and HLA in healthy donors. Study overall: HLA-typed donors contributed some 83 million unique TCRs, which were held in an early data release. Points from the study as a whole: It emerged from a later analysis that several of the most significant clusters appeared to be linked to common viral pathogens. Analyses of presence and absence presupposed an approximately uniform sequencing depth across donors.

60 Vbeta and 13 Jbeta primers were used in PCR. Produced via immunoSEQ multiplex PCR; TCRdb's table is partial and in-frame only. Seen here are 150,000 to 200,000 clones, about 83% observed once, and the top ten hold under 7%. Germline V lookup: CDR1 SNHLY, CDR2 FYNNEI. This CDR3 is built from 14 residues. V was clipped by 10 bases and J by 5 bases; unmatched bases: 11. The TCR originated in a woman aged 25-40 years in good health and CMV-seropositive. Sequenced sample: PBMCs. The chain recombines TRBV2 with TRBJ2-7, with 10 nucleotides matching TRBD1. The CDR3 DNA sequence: TGTGCCACCCGGCTTGGACAGGGGGGAGACGAGCAGTACTTC. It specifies CATRLGQGGDEQYF.